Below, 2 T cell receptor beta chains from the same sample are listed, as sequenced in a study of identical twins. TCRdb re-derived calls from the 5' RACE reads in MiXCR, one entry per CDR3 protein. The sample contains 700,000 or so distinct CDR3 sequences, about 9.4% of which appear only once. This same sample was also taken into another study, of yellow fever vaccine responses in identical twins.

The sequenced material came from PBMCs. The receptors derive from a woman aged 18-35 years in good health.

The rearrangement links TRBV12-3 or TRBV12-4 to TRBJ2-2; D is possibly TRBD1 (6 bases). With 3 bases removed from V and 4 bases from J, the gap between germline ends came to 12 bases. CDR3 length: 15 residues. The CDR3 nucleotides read TGTGCCAGCAGTTTTATAGGGGGAAGCACCGGGGAGCTGTTTTTT. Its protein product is CASSFIGGSTGELFF.

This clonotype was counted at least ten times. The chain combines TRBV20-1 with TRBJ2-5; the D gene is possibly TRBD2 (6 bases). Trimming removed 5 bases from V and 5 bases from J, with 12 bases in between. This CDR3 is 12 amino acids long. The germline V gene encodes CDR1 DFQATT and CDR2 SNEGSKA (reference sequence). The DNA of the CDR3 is TGCAGTGCTCGACACGGGAGTGAGACCCAGTACTTC. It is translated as CSARHGSETQYF.